Shown below are 21 T cell receptor beta chains from a single sample sequenced in a study of T-cell memory formation after mild COVID-19. TCRdb fed the 5' RACE reads into MiXCR, producing one record per CDR3 protein. The sample holds 580,000 or so distinct CDR3 sequences, approximately 15% seen once. What was sequenced was PBMCs or a T cell subset sorted from them (not recorded which). The receptors here all came from an adult woman who had mild COVID-19 (a few samples of this study predate the infection). Cell type and time point are not known.

The gene calls are TRBV7-8 and TRBJ2-3, with TRBD2 matching 8 bases. The CDR3 totals 16 residues. Germline CDR1 is SGHVS and CDR2 is FQNEAQ. Trimming removed 3 bases from V and 3 bases from J; junction bases left unmatched: 8. CDR3 DNA: TGTGCCAGCAGCTTGGTGATGGGCGGGGGGACAGATACGCAGTATTTT. Amino acid sequence: CASSLVMGGGTDTQYF.

The table lists this clonotype with many counts. V gene TRBV5-1 combines with J gene TRBJ1-1, with 8 bases matching TRBD1. The V and J ends lost 4 bases and 2 bases, in that order; junction bases with no gene match: 10. In germline, CDR1 is SGHRS, CDR2 YFSETQ. The CDR3 runs to 16 residues. CDR3 sequence (DNA): TGCGCCAGCAGCCCGTCCCAGGGGGCAGCCAACACTGAAGCTTTCTTT. Amino acids: CASSPSQGAANTEAFF. Supplemented by reference TRBV5-1 and TRBJ1-1, the full variable domain reads KAGVTQTPRYLIKTRGQQVTLSCSPISGHRSVSWYQQTPGQGLQFLFEYFSETQRNKGNFPGRFSGRQFSNSRSEMNVSTLELGDSALYLCASSPSQGAANTEAFFGQGTRLTVV.

The chain couples TRBV7-9 to TRBJ2-2, with 9 bases identical to TRBD1. With 3 bases clipped from V and 8 bases from J, the junction kept 7 bases outside the gene matches. CDR1 is SEHNR and CDR2 is FQNEAQ in the germline V gene (reference sequence). The CDR3 loop spans 15 amino acids. The CDR3 spells CASSFKLGTGGELFF. In nucleotides, the CDR3 is TGTGCCAGCAGCTTCAAACTCGGGACAGGGGGGGAGCTGTTTTTT.

The chain employs TRBV10-3 and TRBJ2-7; 7 nucleotides align to TRBD2. J lost 0 bases, V lost 3 bases, and 5 bases had no gene match. CDR3 length equals 15 residues. Germline-derived CDR1 and CDR2 are ENHRY and SYGVKD. DNA for the CDR3: TGTGCCATCAGTGACAAGCGGGGATACTCCTACGAGCAGTACTTC. This encodes CAISDKRGYSYEQYF.

This chain joins TRBV3-1 and TRBJ2-7, with TRBD2 matching 8 bases. This CDR3 is built from 14 residues. The V segment lost 5 bases and the J segment 5 bases; nucleotides outside the gene matches: 8. Germline loops: CDR1 LGHDT, CDR2 YNNKEL (reference sequence). DNA for the CDR3: TGTGCCAGCAGCTTCCGCCGGGGGGGCCACGAGCAGTACTTC. It is translated as CASSFRRGGHEQYF.

The rearrangement links TRBV7-9 to TRBJ2-7, with D perhaps matching TRBD1 (6 bases). The V end was cut by 5 bases, the J end by 2 bases, with 13 bases between. Germline V gene data show CDR1 as SEHNR and CDR2 as FQNEAQ (reference sequence). CDR3 length: 14 residues. The chain's CDR3 is CASSHRTDPYEQYF. The CDR3 region has the DNA TGTGCCAGCAGCCACCGGACAGATCCCTACGAGCAGTACTTC.

This clonotype was counted between two and nine times. V usage is TRBV7-9 and J usage is TRBJ2-7; 12 bases are a match to TRBD2. Germline V lookup: CDR1 SEHNR, CDR2 FQNEAQ (reference sequence). Trimming at V came to 5 bases and at J to 12 bases, leaving 14 bases not matched to a gene. The CDR3 has 15 amino acids. This CDR3 is CASSLTSGSEFGRYF. DNA of the CDR3: TGTGCCAGCAGCCTGACTAGCGGGAGCGAATTCGGTCGGTACTTC. Full variable domain (remainder filled in from reference TRBV7-9 and TRBJ2-7): DTGVSQNPRHKITKRGQNVTFRCDPISEHNRLYWYRQTLGQGPEFLTYFQNEAQLEKSRLLSDRFSAERPKGSFSTLEIQRTEQGDSAMYLCASSLTSGSEFGRYFGPGTRLTVT.

In the case of this clonotype: A read error may account for a junction end that differs from germline. V and J are TRBV6-2 or TRBV6-3 and TRBJ2-7, with D unclear. The CDR3 length is 15 residues. Per the germline V gene, CDR1 is MNHEY and CDR2 is SVGEGT. The CDR3 DNA is TGTGCCAGCAGTTACCACAGAGGCAGCTCCCACGAGCAGTACTTC. Its translation: CASSYHRGSSHEQYF.

This clonotype was seen a handful of times. This chain joins TRBV9 and TRBJ1-1, with a possible D match to TRBD1 (6 bases). The V and J ends lost 0 bases and 6 bases respectively, with 15 bases between them. CDR1 and CDR2 (germline): SGDLS, YYNGEE. This CDR3 comprises 15 residues. The CDR3 sequence: CASSVEQGGIAEAFF. As DNA, the CDR3 is TGTGCCAGCAGCGTAGAACAGGGAGGGATCGCTGAAGCTTTCTTT.

About this clonotype itself: This likely reflects a read error, since a far larger clone is one base away. The chain recombines TRBV7-3 with TRBJ2-7; 7 nucleotides align to TRBD1. Germline loops: CDR1 SGHTA, CDR2 FQGTGA. There are 13 residues in the CDR3. The ends lost 2 bases at V and 5 bases at J; junction bases unmatched: 3. The CDR3: CASSLGQDHEQYF. The CDR3 DNA is TGTGCCAGCAGCTTAGGACAGGACCACGAGCAGTACTTC.

This clonotype appeared a few times. The chain joins TRBV20-1 to TRBJ1-2; TRBD1 might be the D (5 bases). Germline values: CDR1 DFQATT, CDR2 SNEGSKA (reference sequence). V lost 3 bases, J lost 4 bases, and 12 bases lay in between. The CDR3 totals 13 residues. The chain's CDR3 is CSASDKGSYGYTF. The CDR3 DNA sequence: TGCAGTGCTAGTGACAAGGGGTCCTATGGCTACACCTTC.

Only a few counts were recorded for this clonotype. This chain connects TRBV12-3 or TRBV12-4 to TRBJ1-1, with 7 bases aligning to TRBD1. The CDR3 spans 16 residues. The junction had 10 bases not matched to a gene; V was cut back by 5 bases and J by 1 base. The CDR3 nucleotides read TGTGCCAGCAGTCGAAGACCGGGACAGTCGAACACTGAAGCTTTCTTT. Amino acids: CASSRRPGQSNTEAFF.

This clonotype was seen a few times. CDR3 coding DNA: TGCGCCAGCAGCCAAGAAGGGGGGAGGACTGAAGCTTTCTTT. Its protein product is CASSQEGGRTEAFF. V is TRBV4-1 and J is TRBJ1-1, with a possible D match to TRBD1 (6 bases). V was shortened by 0 bases and J by 5 bases, with 10 bases between the two germline ends. Germline CDR1 is MGHRA and CDR2 is YSYEKL. CDR3 length equals 14 residues.

Comments on this clonotype: Since a much larger clone is just one base distant, this may be a read error. The J gene is TRBJ2-1, the V gene TRBV25-1; 7 nucleotides agree with TRBD2. Germline V gene sequence: CDR1 MGHDK, CDR2 SYGVNS. J gave up 5 bases and V 3 bases, and 10 bases lay outside the gene matches. The CDR3 is 16 amino acids. The CDR3 region is CASSEPSAGDHNEQFF. The CDR3 DNA sequence: TGTGCCAGCAGTGAGCCCTCCGCGGGGGACCACAATGAGCAGTTCTTC.

The rearrangement uses TRBV11-2 and TRBJ2-3; D gene unclear. Trimming shortened V by 6 bases and J by 1 base, and 14 bases separated the two germline ends. Germline V lookup: CDR1 SGHAT, CDR2 FQNNGV. The CDR3 sequence is 15 residues long. The CDR3 DNA sequence: TGTGCCAGCAGTATGGGTCAACCGCGCACAGATACGCAGTATTTT. Translation gives CASSMGQPRTDTQYF.

The table lists this clonotype with many counts. DNA for the CDR3: TGTGCCAGCAGTTTACTGGGAGGCACTGAAGCTTTCTTT. Its translation is CASSLLGGTEAFF. The V and J genes are TRBV12-3 or TRBV12-4 and TRBJ1-1; D remains ambiguous. Between the trimmed V and J ends, which lost 2 bases and 4 bases, there was a span of 8 bases. The CDR3 runs 13 residues.

The genes are TRBV20-1 and TRBJ1-2; D is ambiguous. CDR1 is DFQATT, CDR2 SNEGSKA, per germline (reference sequence). Deletions cut 3 bases from V and 4 bases from J, with 9 bases between. This CDR3 is built from 12 residues. CDR3 in DNA: TGCAGTGCTAGGGAGATTGGCTATGGCTACACCTTC. Its translation: CSAREIGYGYTF.

The chain recombines TRBV6-5 with TRBJ2-2; 8 bases fit TRBD1. V was pared by 6 bases and J by 4 bases, with 7 bases of the junction left unmatched. Looked up from germline, CDR1 is MNHEY and CDR2 is SVGAGI. This CDR3 has 15 amino acids. The CDR3 nucleotides read TGTGCCAGCAGCCCGACAGGGGTGGGCACCGGGGAGCTGTTTTTT. It yields the protein CASSPTGVGTGELFF.

The J gene is TRBJ2-6, the V gene TRBV11-2; tentatively, D is TRBD1 (6 bases). The CDR3 covers 17 residues. CDR1 is SGHAT and CDR2 is FQNNGV in the germline V gene. V shed 1 base and J shed 0 bases, with 10 bases lying between them. The chain's CDR3 is CASSLVAGASGANVLTF. The CDR3 region has the DNA TGTGCCAGCAGCTTAGTTGCAGGGGCCTCTGGGGCCAACGTCCTGACTTTC.

This clonotype was seen a handful of times. V is TRBV11-2 and J is TRBJ2-4; D remains unclear. The CDR3 contains 15 residues. CDR1 is SGHAT, CDR2 FQNNGV, per germline. Trimming took off 6 bases at V and 1 base at J, with 13 bases between the two ends. CDR3 bases: TGTGCCAGCAGTTCCCCCAGGTCGGCCAAAAACATTCAGTACTTC. This sequence encodes CASSSPRSAKNIQYF. Complete variable domain (other parts from reference TRBV11-2 and TRBJ2-4): EAGVAQSPRYKIIEKRQSVAFWCNPISGHATLYWYQQILGQGPKLLIQFQNNGVVDDSQLPKDRFSAERLKGVDSTLKIQPAKLEDSAVYLCASSSPRSAKNIQYFGAGTRLSVL.

This clonotype was observed many times. The gene calls are TRBV7-9 and TRBJ1-1, with no clear D. Per germline, CDR1 SEHNR and CDR2 FQNEAQ (reference sequence). This CDR3 is built from 13 residues. Trimming pared 5 bases from V and 1 base from J, leaving 8 bases between. The CDR3 reads CASSPRGNTEAFF. The CDR3 DNA follows: TGTGCCAGCAGCCCCCGGGGGAACACTGAAGCTTTCTTT.